This T cell receptor beta chain was obtained from a study of cytomegalovirus exposure and HLA in healthy donors. This clone was recorded a few times. Primers: 60 Vbeta forward and 13 Jbeta reverse. Produced via immunoSEQ multiplex PCR; TCRdb's table is partial and in-frame only. The sample consists of 65,000 to 75,000 clones, 60% to 80% of them appearing once. Trimming at V came to 6 bases and at J to 6 bases, leaving 7 bases not matched to a gene. The length of the CDR3 is 13 residues. CDR1 is SEHNR and CDR2 is FQNEAQ in the germline V gene (reference sequence). J is TRBJ1-2 and V is TRBV7-9; TRBD1 aligns across 7 bases. The clonotype originates from a man in his forties in good health and CMV-seropositive. Sequencing was carried out using PBMCs. This CDR3 is CASRTQGTDGYTF. Written as DNA, the CDR3 is TGTGCCAGCAGAACGCAAGGGACAGATGGCTACACCTTC.